This TCR beta chain was obtained from a study of blood T cell repertoires in COVID-19. Study at large: From the United States, Italy and Spain came samples of acute and convalescent COVID-19.

Patients at the Seattle site were enrolled during active infection and followed longitudinally. As processed by the authors: Counts of nucleated cells, estimated from reference gene primer amplification, were obtained. The table came from immunoSEQ multiplex PCR; TCRdb's copy has only in-frame clones and leaves some out. V and J calls and clone size are given by that table; D and trimming were obtained from the DNA. The sample lists 300,000 to 400,000 clones, more than 75% occurring once. Germline loops: CDR1 MRHNA, CDR2 SNTAGT. The CDR3 consists of 17 residues. The V and J ends lost 3 bases and 4 bases, in that order; junction bases with no gene match: 8.

The chain links TRBV6-4 to TRBJ2-2; TRBD2 agrees at 10 bases. The source of this sequence is a woman aged 45-59 years with COVID-19, enrolled during active disease. The sample was peripheral blood. This chain's CDR3 is CASSEWLAGERTGELFF. DNA for the CDR3: TGTGCCAGCAGTGAATGGCTAGCGGGAGAACGCACCGGGGAGCTGTTTTTT.